The clone carrying this TCR beta chain was seen a handful of times. Its target is unknown. The V segment lost 5 bases and the J segment 0 bases; nucleotides outside the gene matches: 9. The germline V gene has CDR1 SGHAT and CDR2 FQNNGV. The CDR3 length is 17 residues. The record originates from a study of CD8+CD57+ T cells in acquired aplastic anemia. Study details: Average DNA yield from sorted CD4+ and CD8+ cells was about 3.2 ug. As sequenced from healthy donors, CD4+ cells averaged about 11 million reads. Study-level findings and limits: Roughly 29 was the count of CD8+ CDR3 sequences that patients shared with controls. With respect to CD8+ Simpson's diversity, patients and controls did not differ significantly.

Both TCR beta VDJ combination and CDR3 sequence profiling were carried out. Genomic DNA was the template for this profiling. TCRdb independently ran MiXCR on the reads; one entry per CDR3 protein. The sample records about 68,000 distinct CDR3 sequences, under 65% being singletons. This chain links TRBV11-2 with TRBJ1-1, with 10 bases matching TRBD1. This clonotype originated in a human donor in good health, serving as a control. The sample taken for sequencing was sorted CD4+, CD8+, or CD8+CD57+ T cells (not recorded which) from PBMCs. CDR3 nucleotides: TGTGCCAGCAGCCTGGGGCTGGGACAGGGGCTGAACACTGAAGCTTTCTTT. Its translation: CASSLGLGQGLNTEAFF.